The rows below give T cell receptor beta chains drawn from one sample of a study of CXCR3-negative and CXCR3-positive naive CD8 T cells. TCRdb reprocessed the 5' RACE reads, with one entry per CDR3 protein and no DNA. The sample table sets out about 85,000 distinct CDR3 sequences. The sample comprised naive CXCR3+ CD8+ T cells from blood. The receptor source for this set is a human donor in good health. Some clones in this sample may be carry-over from other donors' samples. The CDR3 runs from the conserved cysteine through the conserved F or W.

>TRBV21-1|TRBJ2-1|18
CASSKGVGTGELYNEQFF
>TRBV4-1|TRBJ2-1|19
CASSPRDLPPGGSYNEQFF
>TRBV29-1|TRBJ2-7|14
CSATPDRSSYEQYF
>TRBV24-1|TRBJ2-3|15
CATSDSGQATDTQYF
>TRBV4-1|TRBJ2-1|15
CASSLLPLPYNEQFF
>TRBV28|TRBJ2-5|13
CASSSSGEETQYF
>TRBV10-3|TRBJ2-4|16
CAISESWTGSKNIQYF
>TRBV12-3/TRBV12-4|TRBJ2-3|16
CASSELAGGFSDTQYF
>TRBV28|TRBJ1-5|15
CASSDPSLSPQPQHF
>TRBV23-1|TRBJ2-7|15
CASSNRDREIYEQYF
>TRBV25-1|TRBJ1-2|14
CARSVDPRTYGYTF
>TRBV29-1|TRBJ2-1|17
CSVEDGVAGANYNEQFF
>TRBV29-1|TRBJ1-2|13
CSVEFDRGYGYTF
>TRBV28|TRBJ2-7|15
CASSATGEGGYEQYF
>TRBV6-6|TRBJ1-3|16
CASSYSTVISGNTIYF
>TRBV7-6|TRBJ2-3|15
CASSSQTTGTYTQYF
>TRBV20-1|TRBJ2-5|13
CSARGGKAETQYF
>TRBV9|TRBJ2-7|15
CASSFGLAGGYEQYF
>TRBV29-1|TRBJ2-7|14
CSVEVSQGFYEQYF
>TRBV29-1|TRBJ2-1|12
CSVDGLANEQFF
>TRBV28|TRBJ1-1|15
CASSTILSGDTEAFF
>TRBV19|TRBJ2-1|12
CASSIGGHSQFF